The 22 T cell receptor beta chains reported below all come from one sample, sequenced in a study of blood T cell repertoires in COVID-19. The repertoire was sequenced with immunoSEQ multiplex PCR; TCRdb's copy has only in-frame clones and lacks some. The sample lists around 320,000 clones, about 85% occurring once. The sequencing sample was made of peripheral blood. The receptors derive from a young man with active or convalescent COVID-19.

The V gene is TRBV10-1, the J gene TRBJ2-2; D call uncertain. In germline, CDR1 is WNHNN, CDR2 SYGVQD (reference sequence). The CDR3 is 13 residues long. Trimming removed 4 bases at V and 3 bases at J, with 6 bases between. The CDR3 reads CASSGSYTGELFF. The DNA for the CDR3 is TGCGCCAGCAGTGGTAGTTACACCGGGGAGCTGTTTTTT.

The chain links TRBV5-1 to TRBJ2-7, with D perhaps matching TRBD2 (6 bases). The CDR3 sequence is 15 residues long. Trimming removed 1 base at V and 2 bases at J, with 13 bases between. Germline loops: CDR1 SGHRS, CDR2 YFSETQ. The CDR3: CASSLYGGGTYEQYF. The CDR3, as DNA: TGCGCCAGCAGCTTGTACGGGGGAGGAACCTACGAGCAGTACTTC.

The CDR3 DNA reads as TGTGCCAGCAGCTCTCCCGAGGTAGCGGACCCCTACAATGAGCAGTTCTTC. Protein: CASSSPEVADPYNEQFF. The chain is built from TRBV11-2 and TRBJ2-1; weak D call: TRBD2 (6 bases). The CDR3 has 17 amino acids. From germline, CDR1 is SGHAT and CDR2 FQNNGV. V lost 4 bases to trimming and J lost 2 bases, with 18 bases between them. Full variable domain (rest looked up from reference TRBV11-2 and TRBJ2-1): EAGVAQSPRYKIIEKRQSVAFWCNPISGHATLYWYQQILGQGPKLLIQFQNNGVVDDSQLPKDRFSAERLKGVDSTLKIQPAKLEDSAVYLCASSSPEVADPYNEQFFGPGTRLTVL.

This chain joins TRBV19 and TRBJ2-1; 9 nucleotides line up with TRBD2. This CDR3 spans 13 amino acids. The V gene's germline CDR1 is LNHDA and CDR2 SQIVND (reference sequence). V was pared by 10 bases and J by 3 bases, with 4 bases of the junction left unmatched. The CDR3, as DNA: TGTGCCACCACTAGCGGGTACTACAATGAGCAGTTCTTC. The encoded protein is CATTSGYYNEQFF.

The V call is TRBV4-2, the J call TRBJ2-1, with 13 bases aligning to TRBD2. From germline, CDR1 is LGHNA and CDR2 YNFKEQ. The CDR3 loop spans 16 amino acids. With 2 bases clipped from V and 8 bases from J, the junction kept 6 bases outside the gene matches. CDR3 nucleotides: TGTGCCAGCAGCCAACTACTAGCGGGAGGGCCAGATGAGCAGTTCTTC. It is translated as CASSQLLAGGPDEQFF.

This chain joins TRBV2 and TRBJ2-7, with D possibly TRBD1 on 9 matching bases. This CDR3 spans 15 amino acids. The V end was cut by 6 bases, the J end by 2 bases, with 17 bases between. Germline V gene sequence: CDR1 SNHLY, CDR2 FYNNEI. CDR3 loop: CASRRGGQGPYEQYF. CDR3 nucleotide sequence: TGTGCCAGCAGACGGGGGGGACAGGGTCCCTACGAGCAGTACTTC.

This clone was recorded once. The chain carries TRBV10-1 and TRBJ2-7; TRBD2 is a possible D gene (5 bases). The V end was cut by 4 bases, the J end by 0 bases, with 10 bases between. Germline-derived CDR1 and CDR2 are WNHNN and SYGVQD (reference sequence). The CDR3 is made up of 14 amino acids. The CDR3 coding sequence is TGCGCCAGCAGTGCCGGGATCGGCTCCTACGAGCAGTACTTC. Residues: CASSAGIGSYEQYF.

CDR3 nucleotides: TGCGCCAGCAGCTTAAGACAGGCATCTGGAAACACCATATATTTT. Its protein is CASSLRQASGNTIYF. The chain combines TRBV5-1 with TRBJ1-3, with D perhaps matching TRBD1 (6 bases). Trimming took off 2 bases at V and 1 base at J, with 10 bases between the two ends. CDR3 length equals 15 residues. CDR1 SGHRS and CDR2 YFSETQ come from the germline V gene.

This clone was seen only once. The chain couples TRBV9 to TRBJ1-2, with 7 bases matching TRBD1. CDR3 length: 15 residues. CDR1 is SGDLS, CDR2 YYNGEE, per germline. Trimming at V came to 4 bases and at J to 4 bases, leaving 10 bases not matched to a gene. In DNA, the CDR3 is TGTGCCAGCAGCTCGGGACAGAGCGAACTCTATGGCTACACCTTC. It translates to CASSSGQSELYGYTF.

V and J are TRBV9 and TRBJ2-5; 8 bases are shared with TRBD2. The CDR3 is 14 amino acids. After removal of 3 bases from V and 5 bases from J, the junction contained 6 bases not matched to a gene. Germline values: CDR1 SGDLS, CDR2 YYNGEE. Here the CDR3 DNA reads TGTGCCAGCAGCGCTGGACTAGCCGGGGAGACCCAGTACTTC. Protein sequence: CASSAGLAGETQYF.

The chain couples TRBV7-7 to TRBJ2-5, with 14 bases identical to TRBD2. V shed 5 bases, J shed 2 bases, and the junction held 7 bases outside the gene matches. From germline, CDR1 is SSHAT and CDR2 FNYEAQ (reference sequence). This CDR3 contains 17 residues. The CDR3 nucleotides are TGTGCCAGCAGCCCTCGAAGGACTAGCGGGGGGCAAGAGACCCAGTACTTC. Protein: CASSPRRTSGGQETQYF.

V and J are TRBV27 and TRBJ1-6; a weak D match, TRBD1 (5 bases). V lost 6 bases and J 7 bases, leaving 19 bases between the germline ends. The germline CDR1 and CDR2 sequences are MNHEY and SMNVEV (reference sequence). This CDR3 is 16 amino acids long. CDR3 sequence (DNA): TGTGCCAGCAGCTCCGACCCGGGCAGGGCAAATTCACCCCTCCACTTT. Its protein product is CASSSDPGRANSPLHF.

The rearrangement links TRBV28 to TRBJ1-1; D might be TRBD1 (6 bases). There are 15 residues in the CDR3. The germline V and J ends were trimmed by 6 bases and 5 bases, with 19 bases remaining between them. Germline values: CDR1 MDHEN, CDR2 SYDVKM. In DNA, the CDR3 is TGTGCCAGCAGCCCACCGTCAGGGGCGAGTACTGAAGCTTTCTTT. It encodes CASSPPSGASTEAFF.

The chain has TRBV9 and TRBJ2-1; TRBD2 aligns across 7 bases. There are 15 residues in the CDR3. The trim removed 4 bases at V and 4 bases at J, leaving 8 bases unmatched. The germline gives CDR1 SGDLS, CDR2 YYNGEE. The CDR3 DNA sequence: TGTGCCAGCAGCCCCTGGGCTAGCGGATACAATGAGCAGTTCTTC. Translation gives CASSPWASGYNEQFF.

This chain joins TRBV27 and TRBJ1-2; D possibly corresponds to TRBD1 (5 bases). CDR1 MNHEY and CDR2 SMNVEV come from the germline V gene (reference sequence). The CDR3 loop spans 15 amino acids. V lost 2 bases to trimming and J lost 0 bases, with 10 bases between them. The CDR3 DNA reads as TGTGCCAGCAGTTTAGGGGCAGCAGCTAACTATGGCTACACCTTC. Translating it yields CASSLGAAANYGYTF.

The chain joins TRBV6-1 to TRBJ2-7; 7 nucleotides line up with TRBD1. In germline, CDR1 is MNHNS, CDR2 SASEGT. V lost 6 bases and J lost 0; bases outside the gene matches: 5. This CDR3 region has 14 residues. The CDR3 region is CASRETGISYEQYF. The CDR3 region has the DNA TGTGCCAGCAGGGAGACAGGGATCTCCTACGAGCAGTACTTC.

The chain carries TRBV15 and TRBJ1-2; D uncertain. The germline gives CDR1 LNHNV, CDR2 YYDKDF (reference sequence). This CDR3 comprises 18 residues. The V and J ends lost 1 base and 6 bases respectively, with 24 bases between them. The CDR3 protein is CATSRAYPSPPAVDGYTF. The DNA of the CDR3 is TGTGCCACCAGCAGAGCTTATCCCTCCCCTCCCGCGGTGGATGGCTACACCTTC. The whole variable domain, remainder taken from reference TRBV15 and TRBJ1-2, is DAMVIQNPRYQVTQFGKPVTLSCSQTLNHNVMYWYQQKSSQAPKLLFHYYDKDFNNEADTPDNFQSRRPNTSFCFLDIRSPGLGDTAMYLCATSRAYPSPPAVDGYTFGSGTRLTVV.

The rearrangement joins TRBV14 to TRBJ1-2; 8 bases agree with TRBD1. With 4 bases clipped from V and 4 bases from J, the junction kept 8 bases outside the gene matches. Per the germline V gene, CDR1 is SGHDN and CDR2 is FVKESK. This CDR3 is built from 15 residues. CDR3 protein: CASSPGQGRGYGYTF. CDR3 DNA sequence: TGTGCCAGCAGCCCCGGACAGGGTCGTGGCTATGGCTACACCTTC. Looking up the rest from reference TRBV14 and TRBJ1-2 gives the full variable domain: EAGVTQFPSHSVIEKGQTVTLRCDPISGHDNLYWYRRVMGKEIKFLLHFVKESKQDESGMPNNRFLAERTGGTYSTLKVQPAELEDSGVYFCASSPGQGRGYGYTFGSGTRLTVV.

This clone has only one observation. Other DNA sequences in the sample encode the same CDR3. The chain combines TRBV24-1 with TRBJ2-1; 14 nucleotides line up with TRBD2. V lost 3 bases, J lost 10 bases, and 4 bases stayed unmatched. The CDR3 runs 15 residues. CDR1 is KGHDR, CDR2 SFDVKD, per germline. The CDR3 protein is CATSDRTSGGWEQFF. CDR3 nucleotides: TGTGCCACCAGTGATCGGACTAGCGGGGGGTGGGAGCAGTTCTTC.

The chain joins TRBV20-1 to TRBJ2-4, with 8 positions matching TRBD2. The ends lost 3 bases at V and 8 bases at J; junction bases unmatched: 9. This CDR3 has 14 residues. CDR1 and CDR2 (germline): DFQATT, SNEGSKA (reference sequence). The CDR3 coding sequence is TGCAGTGCTAGTGGGCTAGCGGGTCCGCACATTCAGTACTTC. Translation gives CSASGLAGPHIQYF.

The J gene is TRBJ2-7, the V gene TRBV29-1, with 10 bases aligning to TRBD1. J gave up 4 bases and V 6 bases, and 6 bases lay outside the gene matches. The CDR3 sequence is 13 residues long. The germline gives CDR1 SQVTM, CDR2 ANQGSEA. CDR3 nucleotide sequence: TGCAGCGTCGGACAGGGGGACGGGTACGAGCAGTACTTC. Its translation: CSVGQGDGYEQYF.

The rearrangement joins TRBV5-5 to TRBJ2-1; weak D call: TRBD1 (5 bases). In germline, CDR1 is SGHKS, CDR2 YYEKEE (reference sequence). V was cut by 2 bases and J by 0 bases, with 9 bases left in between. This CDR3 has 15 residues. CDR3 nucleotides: TGTGCCAGCAGCTTAAAGGGGTCCTCCTACAATGAGCAGTTCTTC. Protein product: CASSLKGSSYNEQFF.